These T cell receptor beta chains were read from a single sample in a study of cytomegalovirus exposure and HLA in healthy donors. Some clones are missing from TCRdb's copy, which holds only in-frame ones; the method was immunoSEQ multiplex PCR. The sample gives under 150,000 clones, approximately 80% of which show up once; about 5.3% is in the top ten. Sequences were obtained from PBMCs. The receptors were gathered from a woman aged 45-59 years in good health and CMV-seronegative. Each CDR3 is given with its conserved first and last residue. Fields, in order: J gene, V gene, D gene, CDR3 protein. The D gene is left open where the match is weak.

>TRBJ1-2|TRBV7-2|TRBD1
CASSLRQGGYGYTF
>TRBJ2-7|TRBV7-2|TRBD2
CASTAGFPYEQYF
>TRBJ1-2|TRBV5-6|.
CASSLGWGRGYGYTF
>TRBJ2-1|TRBV9|TRBD2
CASSPSKLAGGGLHNEQFF
>TRBJ2-1|TRBV29-1|TRBD1
CSASGTGGDEQFF
>TRBJ2-2|TRBV2|TRBD1
CASSETGGNTGELFF
>TRBJ1-1|TRBV2|.
CASSEALQDTEAFF
>TRBJ1-2|TRBV19|.
CASTPQVRVYYGYTF
>TRBJ1-5|TRBV2|.
CASSDPGTNRPQHF
>TRBJ2-1|TRBV11-2|.
CASSLVQPGVSYNEQFF
>TRBJ2-3|TRBV7-6|.
CASSPRAGGSTDTQYF
>TRBJ1-2|TRBV5-6|TRBD1
CASSLGQGAYGYTF
>TRBJ1-2|TRBV7-2|TRBD1
CASSSTGGAGYTF
>TRBJ1-1|TRBV7-9|.
CASREVTEAFF
>TRBJ2-7|TRBV7-2|.
CASSLRQVGYEQYF
>TRBJ1-5|TRBV27|TRBD1
CASSWGTGSNQPQHF
>TRBJ2-5|TRBV5-4|TRBD1
CASSLGGGGQETQYF
>TRBJ1-5|TRBV4-3|.
CASSQDVGNQPQHF
>TRBJ1-5|TRBV7-9|.
CASSLGGDQPQHF
>TRBJ1-1|TRBV18|TRBD1
CASSPGRTGGFNTEAFF
>TRBJ2-3|TRBV6-4|TRBD2
CASSDSSGGHTDTQYF
>TRBJ1-1|TRBV7-9|TRBD1
CASSPPRDREITEAFF
>TRBJ2-1|TRBV4-1|TRBD2
CASSQVSGEQFF
>TRBJ1-1|TRBV6-1|.
CASSEGEEGTEAFF
>TRBJ2-3|TRBV18|.
CASSPTDRTTSTDTQYF
>TRBJ1-1|TRBV29-1|.
CSVDRQVTNTEAFF
>TRBJ2-2|TRBV9|.
CASSPPAGKNTGELFF
>TRBJ2-1|TRBV6-4|TRBD2
CASSDGLAGGHEQFF
>TRBJ2-5|TRBV5-1|TRBD2
CASSTGLAGGQETQYF
>TRBJ2-2|TRBV11-2|.
CASSLTNGDTGELFF
>TRBJ2-5|TRBV28|TRBD1
CASSFHTGGRETQYF
>TRBJ1-6|TRBV5-6|TRBD1
CASSPGQGASYNSPLHF
>TRBJ1-2|TRBV15|.
CATSREELGGYTF
>TRBJ1-2|TRBV19|TRBD1
CASSTRDRGYGYTF
>TRBJ1-1|TRBV2|TRBD1
CASSTDRELSEAFF
>TRBJ1-1|TRBV5-1|.
CASSLGGGGEAFF
>TRBJ2-1|TRBV15|.
CATSWTPSYNEQFF
>TRBJ1-1|TRBV5-6|.
CASSPTWRVGGNTEAFF
>TRBJ1-2|TRBV19|.
CASSIRSEEKAGYTF
>TRBJ1-6|TRBV27|TRBD1
CASSLSETGATPLHF
>TRBJ2-2|TRBV5-6|TRBD1
CASSLASYRGHSGELFF
>TRBJ2-1|TRBV6-7|.
CASSYSPDSSYNEQFF
>TRBJ2-7|TRBV6-5|.
CASSSADFSYEQYF
>TRBJ1-5|TRBV29-1|TRBD1
CSVGPGGRDQPQHF
>TRBJ2-5|TRBV18|.
CATIKAGGLQETQYF
>TRBJ1-2|TRBV5-1|TRBD1
CASSVTGVSANYGYTF
>TRBJ2-3|TRBV7-2|TRBD2
CASSSGLDTDTQYF
>TRBJ2-2|TRBV27|TRBD2
CASQPGLAGTGELFF
>TRBJ2-5|TRBV19|.
CAVGVSQETQYF
>TRBJ1-5|TRBV5-4|.
CASSGGVNQPQHF
>TRBJ2-3|TRBV6-5|TRBD2
CASSTIAGGPDTQYF
>TRBJ2-3|TRBV10-3|.
CAISEGQDTDTQYF
>TRBJ1-6|TRBV7-9|.
CASSSAGGFNNSPLHF
>TRBJ1-5|TRBV7-2|.
CASSLQGLSNQPQHF
>TRBJ1-3|TRBV6-1|TRBD1
CASSDRTGLSGNTIYF
>TRBJ2-5|TRBV7-2|TRBD2
CASSRLAGGRETQYF
>TRBJ2-1|TRBV7-2|TRBD2
CASSLGSGGYNEQFF
>TRBJ1-1|TRBV30|TRBD1
CAWDGTAGNTEAFF
>TRBJ1-1|TRBV5-1|TRBD1
CASSIQGAWNTEAFF